The entry below gives a single T cell receptor beta chain sequence along with its context. Trimming took off 7 bases at V and 0 bases at J, with 7 bases between the two ends. This CDR3 contains 13 residues. The V gene's germline CDR1 is KGHDR and CDR2 SFDVKD. In the study's own analysis: Nucleated cell counts were estimated from reference gene primer amplification. The repertoire was sequenced with immunoSEQ multiplex PCR; TCRdb's copy has only in-frame clones and lacks some. D and trimming were read from the DNA, whereas the V and J calls and clone size are those reported in that table. Seen here are 150,000 or so clones, 86% observed once, and the top ten hold around 4.5%. The data belong to a study of blood T cell repertoires in COVID-19. Study overall: There were acute and convalescent COVID-19 samples, and they came from the United States, Italy and Spain.

The source is a man between 50 and 59 years old who had recovered from COVID-19. Sequencing was carried out using PBMCs or T cells enriched from blood (not recorded which). The rearrangement uses TRBV24-1 and TRBJ2-3, with D hard to call. CDR3 bases: TGTGCCACCAGGGGCGTAAGCACAGATACGCAGTATTTT. Translation gives CATRGVSTDTQYF.